Shown below are 11 T cell receptor beta chains from a single sample sequenced in a study of yellow fever vaccine responses in identical twins. TCRdb re-analysed the RT-PCR reads in MiXCR, keeping a single row per CDR3 protein. The table shows approximately 12,000 distinct CDR3 sequences, with about four fifths occurring only once. This material consisted of T cells from blood (PBMCs), unsorted or a sorted subset (not recorded which), taken before or after yellow fever vaccination (not recorded which). These receptors all come from a woman between 18 and 29 years old who received the yellow fever vaccine.

This sequence joins TRBV29-1 and TRBJ2-6, with D possibly being TRBD2 (5 bases). CDR1 and CDR2 (germline): SQVTM, ANQGSEA. This CDR3 region has 14 residues. Trimming removed 6 bases at V and 1 base at J, with 10 bases between. CDR3 sequence: CSVSEVSGANVLTF. The CDR3 bases are TGCAGCGTCTCGGAGGTTTCTGGGGCCAACGTCCTGACTTTC.

This clonotype was found a few times. The chain has TRBV27 and TRBJ1-2; 10 positions agree with TRBD1. This CDR3 spans 16 amino acids. From germline, CDR1 is MNHEY and CDR2 SMNVEV (reference sequence). The ends lost 5 bases at V and 3 bases at J; junction bases unmatched: 9. The CDR3 nucleotides read TGTGCCAGCAGTCCTATCGACAGGGGGCTCTACTATGGCTACACCTTC. Encoded protein: CASSPIDRGLYYGYTF.

CDR3 loop: CASSLRQLQETQYF. The CDR3 bases are TGTGCCAGCAGCCTGAGACAGCTCCAAGAGACCCAGTACTTC. This rearrangement joins TRBV7-9 to TRBJ2-5; tentative D call: TRBD1 (5 bases). Trimming took off 5 bases at V and 1 base at J, with 11 bases between the two ends. This CDR3 spans 14 amino acids. Germline V gene sequence: CDR1 SEHNR, CDR2 FQNEAQ (reference sequence).

The chain recombines TRBV28 with TRBJ2-1; no reliable D call. V shed 2 bases and J shed 7 bases, with 0 bases lying between them. The CDR3 has 10 residues. Looked up from germline, CDR1 is MDHEN and CDR2 is SYDVKM. The CDR3 here is CASSLNEQFF. CDR3 coding DNA: TGTGCCAGCAGTTTAAATGAGCAGTTCTTC. Full variable domain (missing parts from reference TRBV28 and TRBJ2-1): DVKVTQSSRYLVKRTGEKVFLECVQDMDHENMFWYRQDPGLGLRLIYFSYDVKMKEKGDIPEGYSVSREKKERFSLILESASTNQTSMYLCASSLNEQFFGPGTRLTVL.

This clonotype came up once. The rearrangement joins TRBV10-3 to TRBJ2-7; D might be TRBD1 or TRBD2, each matching 5 bases. V shed 6 bases and J shed 0 bases, with 9 bases lying between them. Germline V lookup: CDR1 ENHRY, CDR2 SYGVKD. The CDR3 is made up of 13 amino acids. The CDR3 region has the DNA TGTGCCATCAGCTCCGGGACCTCCTACGAGCAGTACTTC. The encoded protein is CAISSGTSYEQYF.

V and J are TRBV4-1 and TRBJ2-2; D unclear. Trimming pared 4 bases from V and 1 base from J, leaving 10 bases between. Germline CDR1 is MGHRA and CDR2 is YSYEKL. This CDR3 region has 15 residues. In nucleotides, the CDR3 is TGCGCCAGCAGCCGAGAGGACCGGAACACCGGGGAGCTGTTTTTT. Protein: CASSREDRNTGELFF.

The CDR3 region is CASSRDRANEQFF. DNA for the CDR3: TGCGCCAGCAGCCGCGACAGGGCCAATGAGCAGTTCTTC. This rearrangement joins TRBV5-1 to TRBJ2-1; 7 nucleotides line up with TRBD1. Trimming took 4 bases from V and 6 from J; bases not matched to a gene: 4. The CDR3 extends over 13 amino acids. CDR1 and CDR2 from the germline V gene are SGHRS and YFSETQ.

The V and J genes are TRBV10-1 and TRBJ1-1; possibly TRBD1 for D (6 bases). Germline-derived CDR1 and CDR2 are WNHNN and SYGVQD (reference sequence). CDR3 length equals 12 residues. V dropped 5 bases and J dropped 10 bases, with 14 bases sitting between them. CDR3 in amino acids: CASSFGGSGAFF. CDR3 nucleotides: TGCGCCAGCAGTTTCGGGGGCTCGGGAGCTTTCTTT.

CDR3 residues: CASSLSGLASTDTQYF. CDR3 sequence (DNA): TGTGCCAGCAGCTTATCCGGACTAGCGAGTACAGATACGCAGTATTTT. V is TRBV11-1 and J is TRBJ2-3, with 9 bases aligning to TRBD2. The CDR3 consists of 16 residues. The trim removed 2 bases at V and 3 bases at J, leaving 6 bases unmatched. Germline CDR1 SGHAT, CDR2 FQDESV (reference sequence).

The chain has TRBV19 and TRBJ2-1, with D perhaps assigned TRBD1 or TRBD2 (6 bases each). There are 15 residues in the CDR3. The germline gives CDR1 LNHDA, CDR2 SQIVND (reference sequence). V was shortened by 6 bases and J by 4 bases, with 16 bases between the two germline ends. In DNA, the CDR3 is TGTGCCAGTAGCTGGGGGGCAAACCTGTACAATGAGCAGTTCTTC. As protein: CASSWGANLYNEQFF.

The chain links TRBV29-1 to TRBJ2-3, with 7 bases matching TRBD2. CDR3 length: 13 residues. With V trimmed by 3 bases and J by 1 base, 1 base remained unmatched. In germline, CDR1 is SQVTM, CDR2 ANQGSEA. The CDR3 sequence: CSVDAGGTDTQYF. CDR3 nucleotide sequence: TGCAGCGTTGACGCGGGGGGCACAGATACGCAGTATTTT.